The 15 T cell receptor beta chains given below trace back to one sample, sequenced in a study of cytomegalovirus exposure and HLA in healthy donors. 13 Jbeta primers and 60 Vbeta primers were used for the PCR. The data were produced by immunoSEQ multiplex PCR, yet TCRdb's version contains in-frame clones alone and is incomplete. The sample records over 150,000 clones, around 79% being singletons. Sequencing was done on a sample of PBMCs. The receptor source for this set is a girl between 5 and 17 years old in good health and CMV-seropositive.

The V gene is TRBV6-5, the J gene TRBJ1-1; no reliable D call. Germline lookup yields CDR1 MNHEY and CDR2 SVGAGI. The CDR3 is made up of 13 amino acids. Trimming removed 0 bases at V and 4 bases at J, with 6 bases between. The chain's CDR3 is CASSYSLATEAFF. CDR3 DNA: TGTGCCAGCAGTTACTCTTTAGCCACTGAAGCTTTCTTT.

CDR3 loop: CASSLAVGAGDTQYF. The DNA of the CDR3 is TGTGCCAGCAGTTTGGCTGTGGGGGCCGGGGATACGCAGTATTTT. This chain uses TRBV6-6 with TRBJ2-3; a weak D match, TRBD1 (6 bases). The germline V gene has CDR1 MNHNY and CDR2 SVGAGI (reference sequence). CDR3 length equals 15 residues. V was trimmed by 4 bases and J by 6 bases, leaving 17 bases between them.

The chain is built from TRBV7-9 and TRBJ2-5, with TRBD1 as a possible D gene (6 bases). The CDR3 covers 16 residues. V shed 0 bases and J shed 4 bases, with 15 bases lying between them. The germline V gene has CDR1 SEHNR and CDR2 FQNEAQ (reference sequence). CDR3 coding DNA: TGTGCCAGCAGCTTAGCGTCCAGGGGTCGCCGAGAGACCCAGTACTTC. Translation gives CASSLASRGRRETQYF.

V usage is TRBV10-3 and J usage is TRBJ1-4; no clear D gene. V gave up 1 base and J gave up 7 bases, with 7 bases separating them. The germline V gene encodes CDR1 ENHRY and CDR2 SYGVKD. The CDR3 loop spans 13 amino acids. The CDR3, as DNA: TGTGCCATCAGTGAGTTCCCCAGTGAAAAACTGTTTTTT. The encoded protein is CAISEFPSEKLFF.

This chain uses TRBV4-2 with TRBJ2-3; TRBD2 agrees at 12 bases. The CDR3 length is 17 residues. The V gene end was trimmed by 3 bases and the J gene end by 1 base; junction bases not matched to a gene: 5. Germline assignment: CDR1 LGHNA and CDR2 YNFKEQ. CDR3 in amino acids: CASSQASGGAGTDTQYF. CDR3 DNA sequence: TGTGCCAGCAGCCAGGCTAGCGGGGGGGCCGGCACAGATACGCAGTATTTT.

This clone has just a few counts. The genes are TRBV2 and TRBJ1-5; D remains ambiguous. This CDR3 comprises 13 residues. Germline CDR1 is SNHLY and CDR2 is FYNNEI. Trimming took 6 bases from V and 2 from J, leaving 8 bases between them. The CDR3 nucleotides are TGTGCCAGCAGGCAAGAGGGCAATCAGCCCCAGCATTTT. Translated: CASRQEGNQPQHF.

This CDR3 is CASSTSGYQETQYF. As DNA, the CDR3 is TGTGCCAGTAGTACTAGCGGGTACCAAGAGACCCAGTACTTC. The V call is TRBV19, the J call TRBJ2-5; the match to TRBD2 covers 8 bases. Germline trimming cut 4 bases from V and 0 bases from J; bases unmatched to any gene: 1. CDR1 and CDR2 (germline): LNHDA, SQIVND (reference sequence). This CDR3 is 14 amino acids long.

This chain joins TRBV18 and TRBJ1-5; the D gene is possibly TRBD1 (5 bases). The CDR3 length is 16 residues. Germline values: CDR1 KGHSH, CDR2 LQKENI. With 3 bases removed from V and 0 bases from J, the gap between germline ends came to 12 bases. The CDR3 bases are TGTGCCAGCTCACCTAATAGACAGAGTAGCAATCAGCCCCAGCATTTT. Encoded protein: CASSPNRQSSNQPQHF.

This rearrangement joins TRBV4-1 to TRBJ2-7, with TRBD2 matching 7 bases. This CDR3 is built from 14 residues. J lost 2 bases, V lost 3 bases, and 4 bases had no gene match. Germline-derived CDR1 and CDR2 are MGHRA and YSYEKL. The CDR3 loop is CASSQGGAPYEQYF. The DNA of the CDR3 is TGCGCCAGCAGCCAGGGAGGGGCTCCCTACGAGCAGTACTTC.

The V call is TRBV19, the J call TRBJ2-7; 9 bases fit TRBD2. Germline V gene sequence: CDR1 LNHDA, CDR2 SQIVND (reference sequence). The length of the CDR3 is 14 residues. V trimming: 1 base; J trimming: 4 bases; junction bases outside the gene matches: 2. The CDR3 bases are TGTGCCAGTAGTATAGGACTAGCGGTTTACGAGCAGTACTTC. Protein sequence: CASSIGLAVYEQYF.

This chain joins TRBV27 and TRBJ1-4, with D unresolved. The germline V gene encodes CDR1 MNHEY and CDR2 SMNVEV (reference sequence). CDR3 length equals 13 residues. Trimming removed 6 bases at V and 5 bases at J, with 10 bases between. The CDR3 sequence: CASSYGLNEKLFF. The CDR3 bases are TGTGCCAGCAGCTACGGACTAAATGAAAAACTGTTTTTT.

This rearrangement joins TRBV7-9 to TRBJ1-1, with 7 nucleotides matching TRBD1. The CDR3 totals 14 residues. CDR1 SEHNR and CDR2 FQNEAQ come from the germline V gene (reference sequence). With V trimmed by 4 bases and J by 3 bases, 5 bases remained unmatched. CDR3 sequence reads: CASSWGQRDTEAFF. DNA of the CDR3: TGTGCCAGCAGCTGGGGACAGCGGGACACTGAAGCTTTCTTT.

The V gene is TRBV19, the J gene TRBJ1-2, with 7 bases fitting TRBD1. The CDR3 is 14 residues long. V dropped 5 bases and J dropped 3; count of bases not matched to a gene: 6. Germline-derived CDR1 and CDR2 are LNHDA and SQIVND (reference sequence). The CDR3 DNA reads TGTGCCAGTAGTGGGTACACAGGGGACTATGGCTACACCTTC. As protein: CASSGYTGDYGYTF.

The chain is built from TRBV7-2 and TRBJ2-4, with 7 bases fitting TRBD1. Germline lookup yields CDR1 SGHTA and CDR2 FQGNSA. V shed 2 bases and J 7 bases; nucleotides not matched to a gene: 2. The CDR3 has 13 amino acids. CDR3 sequence reads: CASSLQTGNIQYF. The CDR3 nucleotides read TGTGCCAGCAGCTTACAGACAGGGAACATTCAGTACTTC. The whole variable domain, filled in from reference TRBV7-2 and TRBJ2-4, reads GAGVSQSPSNKVTEKGKDVELRCDPISGHTALYWYRQSLGQGLEFLIYFQGNSAPDKSGLPSDRFSAERTGGSVSTLTIQRTQQEDSAVYLCASSLQTGNIQYFGAGTRLSVL.

V usage is TRBV4-2 and J usage is TRBJ2-3; the D gene is possibly TRBD2 (5 bases). This CDR3 comprises 15 residues. Germline CDR1 and CDR2: LGHNA and YNFKEQ. Trimming removed 0 bases from V and 2 bases from J, with 9 bases in between. CDR3 bases: TGTGCCAGCAGCCAAGACAGCGGACTCACAGATACGCAGTATTTT. It yields the protein CASSQDSGLTDTQYF.